These 17 T cell receptor beta chains originate from one sample sequenced in a study of blood T cell repertoires in COVID-19. Only in-frame clones appear in the TCRdb table, and some are missing; sequencing was by immunoSEQ multiplex PCR. The data contain approximately 320,000 clones, roughly 86% of them singletons. Sequenced: PBMCs or T cells enriched from blood (not recorded which). The origin of the receptors is a woman younger than 30 who had recovered from COVID-19.

V usage is TRBV6-5 and J usage is TRBJ2-2, with a possible D match to TRBD1 (6 bases). CDR1 and CDR2 (germline): MNHEY, SVGAGI. The CDR3 sequence is 14 residues long. V lost 10 bases to trimming and J lost 6 bases, with 18 bases between them. In nucleotides, the CDR3 is TGTGCCACTAGACAGGACGAACACCCCGGGGAGCTGTTTTTT. It specifies CATRQDEHPGELFF.

The V call is TRBV7-9, the J call TRBJ1-5, with unresolved D. This CDR3 spans 13 amino acids. V gave up 1 base and J gave up 5 bases, with 6 bases separating them. Per the germline V gene, CDR1 is SEHNR and CDR2 is FQNEAQ (reference sequence). The CDR3 spells CASSLVQDQPQHF. For the CDR3, the DNA is TGTGCCAGCAGCTTAGTACAAGATCAGCCCCAGCATTTT.

The chain couples TRBV28 to TRBJ1-2, with TRBD1 matching 9 bases. CDR3 length: 16 residues. The J segment lost 2 bases and the V segment lost 4 bases, leaving 8 bases of the junction unmatched. CDR1 and CDR2 from the germline V gene are MDHEN and SYDVKM. This CDR3 reads CASSSPAGTGNYGYTF. The CDR3 region has the DNA TGTGCCAGCAGTTCACCCGCCGGGACAGGGAACTATGGCTACACCTTC.

The chain uses TRBV28 and TRBJ1-5; D is unresolved. The germline CDR1 and CDR2 sequences are MDHEN and SYDVKM. V shed 7 bases and J shed 5 bases, with 12 bases lying between them. The CDR3 is 13 residues long. CDR3 DNA: TGTGCCAGCATCTATGGTACGGATCAGCCCCAGCATTTT. Translated, it gives CASIYGTDQPQHF.

The chain has TRBV4-3 and TRBJ2-5; 7 bases agree with TRBD1. The junction had 7 bases not matched to a gene; V was cut back by 0 bases and J by 3 bases. The CDR3 is 16 amino acids. Germline V CDR1 and CDR2: LGHNA, YSLEER. CDR3 in DNA: TGCGCCAGCAGCCAAGAGTTTCGACAGGGTGAAGAGACCCAGTACTTC. Translation: CASSQEFRQGEETQYF.

This chain links TRBV6-5 with TRBJ2-7; TRBD1 aligns across 8 bases. J was trimmed by 2 bases and V by 6 bases; bases with no gene match: 6. The CDR3 consists of 14 residues. In germline, CDR1 is MNHEY, CDR2 SVGAGI. The CDR3 DNA reads TGTGCCAGCAGGGAGGGGACAGGCGCCTACGAGCAGTACTTC. The encoded protein is CASREGTGAYEQYF.

This chain uses TRBV7-9 with TRBJ2-5, with 8 bases aligning to TRBD2. J was trimmed by 5 bases and V by 5 bases; bases with no gene match: 10. Germline V gene lookup returns CDR1 SEHNR and CDR2 FQNEAQ (reference sequence). The CDR3 has 15 amino acids. For the CDR3, the DNA is TGTGCCAGCAGCCCTAGGGGAGCGGGAGTGGAGACCCAGTACTTC. Translated: CASSPRGAGVETQYF. The complete variable domain, with remaining parts taken from reference TRBV7-9 and TRBJ2-5, reads DTGVSQNPRHKITKRGQNVTFRCDPISEHNRLYWYRQTLGQGPEFLTYFQNEAQLEKSRLLSDRFSAERPKGSFSTLEIQRTEQGDSAMYLCASSPRGAGVETQYFGPGTRLLVL.

This chain joins TRBV5-1 and TRBJ2-1, with 11 bases fitting TRBD2. This CDR3 spans 15 amino acids. J lost 4 bases, V lost 5 bases, and 5 bases had no gene match. CDR1 SGHRS and CDR2 YFSETQ come from the germline V gene. The CDR3, as DNA: TGCGCCAGCAGACATACTAGCGGGGGATACAATGAGCAGTTCTTC. Translation: CASRHTSGGYNEQFF.

This clone turned up a few times. The chain employs TRBV7-6 and TRBJ2-5, with D uncertain. V lost 1 base to trimming and J lost 6 bases, with 9 bases between them. CDR3 size: 13 residues. The germline V gene has CDR1 SGHVS and CDR2 FNYEAQ. The CDR3 DNA is TGTGCCAGCAGCTTAGAGTTCGAGCAGACCCAGTACTTC. Protein product: CASSLEFEQTQYF.

The chain joins TRBV30 to TRBJ2-1; 11 bases match TRBD1. CDR1 is GTSNPN and CDR2 is SVGIG in the germline V gene (reference sequence). V was pared by 2 bases and J by 10 bases, with 10 bases of the junction left unmatched. There are 15 residues in the CDR3. CDR3 amino acids: CAWSLGTGGAEEQFF. The CDR3 DNA reads TGTGCCTGGAGTCTAGGGACAGGGGGGGCGGAAGAGCAGTTCTTC.

This chain uses TRBV12-3 or TRBV12-4 with TRBJ2-7; D uncertain. The germline V and J ends were trimmed by 1 base and 0 bases, with 4 bases remaining between them. CDR3 length: 13 residues. Here the CDR3 reads CASSLGVSYEQYF. The CDR3 DNA reads as TGTGCCAGCAGTTTAGGCGTCTCCTACGAGCAGTACTTC.

The chain is built from TRBV28 and TRBJ1-2, with 7 bases matching TRBD1. V shed 6 bases, J shed 7 bases, and the junction held 2 bases outside the gene matches. This CDR3 region has 11 residues. Germline values: CDR1 MDHEN, CDR2 SYDVKM. The CDR3, as DNA: TGTGCCAGCAGCGACAGGGTTGGCTACACCTTC. Translation: CASSDRVGYTF.

The chain carries TRBV12-3 or TRBV12-4 and TRBJ1-5; no definite D call. The CDR3 totals 12 residues. V lost 5 bases and J 7 bases, leaving 9 bases between the germline ends. CDR3 nucleotides: TGTGCCAGCAGTAGCAACTCCCAGCCCCAGCATTTT. It is translated as CASSSNSQPQHF.

This clone appeared a single time. The chain is built from TRBV28 and TRBJ1-5; tentatively, D is TRBD1 (6 bases). Germline values: CDR1 MDHEN, CDR2 SYDVKM. V shed 0 bases and J shed 5 bases, with 11 bases lying between them. The CDR3 has 15 residues. This CDR3 reads CASSLWGGADQPQHF. The CDR3 DNA sequence: TGTGCCAGCAGTTTATGGGGGGGGGCGGATCAGCCCCAGCATTTT.

The chain recombines TRBV4-2 with TRBJ2-5, with 8 bases that match TRBD2. Germline V gene sequence: CDR1 LGHNA, CDR2 YNFKEQ. CDR3 length equals 15 residues. V dropped 1 base and J dropped 5; count of bases not matched to a gene: 6. CDR3 nucleotides: TGTGCCAGCAGCCAAGGTAGCGGGGTGAGTGAGACCCAGTACTTC. This codes for CASSQGSGVSETQYF.

J is TRBJ2-7 and V is TRBV5-5, with D perhaps TRBD1 (5 bases). The CDR3 contains 15 residues. From germline, CDR1 is SGHKS and CDR2 YYEKEE (reference sequence). V dropped 1 base and J dropped 4 bases, with 15 bases sitting between them. CDR3 DNA: TGTGCCAGCAGCTTGTTTGTAGGGGCGAATTACGAGCAGTACTTC. The encoded protein is CASSLFVGANYEQYF.

CDR3 nucleotides: TGTGCCACCAGTGATTGGGACTCAGATACGCAGTATTTT. The encoded protein is CATSDWDSDTQYF. V and J are TRBV24-1 and TRBJ2-3, with a possible D match to TRBD2 (6 bases). The CDR3 contains 13 residues. Germline CDR1 is KGHDR and CDR2 is SFDVKD. Trimming removed 2 bases at V and 4 bases at J, with 6 bases between.